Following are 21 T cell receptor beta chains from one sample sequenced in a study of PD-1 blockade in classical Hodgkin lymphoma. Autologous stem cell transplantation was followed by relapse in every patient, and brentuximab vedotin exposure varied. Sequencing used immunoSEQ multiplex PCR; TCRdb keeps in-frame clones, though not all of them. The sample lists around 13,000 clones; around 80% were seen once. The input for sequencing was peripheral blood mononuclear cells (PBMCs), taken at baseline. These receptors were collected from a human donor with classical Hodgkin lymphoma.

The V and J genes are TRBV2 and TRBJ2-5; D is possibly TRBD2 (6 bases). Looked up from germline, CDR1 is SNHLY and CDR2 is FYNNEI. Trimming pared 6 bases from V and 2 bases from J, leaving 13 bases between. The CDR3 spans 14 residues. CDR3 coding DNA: TGTGCCAGCAGCGACCGGACTATTCAAGAGACCCAGTACTTC. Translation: CASSDRTIQETQYF.

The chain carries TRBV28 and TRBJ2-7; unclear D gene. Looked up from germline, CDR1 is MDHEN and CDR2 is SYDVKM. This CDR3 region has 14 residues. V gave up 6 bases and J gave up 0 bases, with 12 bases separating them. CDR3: CASSPQVSSYEQYV. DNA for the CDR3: TGTGCCAGCAGCCCCCAGGTTAGCTCCTACGAGCAGTACGTC.

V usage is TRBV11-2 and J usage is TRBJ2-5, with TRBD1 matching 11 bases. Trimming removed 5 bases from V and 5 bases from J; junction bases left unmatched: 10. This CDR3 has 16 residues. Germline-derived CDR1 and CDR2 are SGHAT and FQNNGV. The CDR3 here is CASSPGQGAVWETQYF. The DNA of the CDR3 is TGTGCCAGCAGCCCCGGACAGGGGGCGGTTTGGGAGACCCAGTACTTC.

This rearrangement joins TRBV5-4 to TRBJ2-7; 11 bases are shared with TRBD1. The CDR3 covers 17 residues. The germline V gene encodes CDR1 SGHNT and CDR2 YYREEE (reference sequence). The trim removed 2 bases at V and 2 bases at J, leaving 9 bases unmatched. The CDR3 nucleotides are TGTGCCAGCAGCTTAACCCGGACAGGGGGCAGCGCCTACGAGCAGTACGTC. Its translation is CASSLTRTGGSAYEQYV.

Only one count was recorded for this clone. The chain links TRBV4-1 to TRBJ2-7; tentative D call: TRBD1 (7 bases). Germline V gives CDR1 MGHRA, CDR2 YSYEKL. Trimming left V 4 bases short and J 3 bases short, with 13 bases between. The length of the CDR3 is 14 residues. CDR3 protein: CASSPQGGGYEQYF. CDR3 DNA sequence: TGCGCCAGCAGCCCCCAGGGGGGTGGCTACGAGCAGTACTTC.

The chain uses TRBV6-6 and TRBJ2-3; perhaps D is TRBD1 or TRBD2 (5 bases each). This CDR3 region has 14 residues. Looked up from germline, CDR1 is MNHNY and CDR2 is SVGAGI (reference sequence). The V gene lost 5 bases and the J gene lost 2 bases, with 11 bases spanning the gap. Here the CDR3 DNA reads TGTGCCAGCAGTGGGGACCGAGTCACAGATACGCAGTATTTT. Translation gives CASSGDRVTDTQYF.

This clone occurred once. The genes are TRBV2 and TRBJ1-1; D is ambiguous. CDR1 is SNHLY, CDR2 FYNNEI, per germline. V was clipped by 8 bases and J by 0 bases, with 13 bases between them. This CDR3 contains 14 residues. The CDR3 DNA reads TGTGCCAGCGTTGTGGGGTTTATGAACACTGAAGCTTTCTTT. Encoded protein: CASVVGFMNTEAFF.

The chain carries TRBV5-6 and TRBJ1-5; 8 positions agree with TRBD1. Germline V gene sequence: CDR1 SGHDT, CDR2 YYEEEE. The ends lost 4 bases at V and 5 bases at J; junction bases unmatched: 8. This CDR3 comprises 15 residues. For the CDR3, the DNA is TGTGCCAGCAGCAACGCAGGGGGCGGCCATCAGCCCCAGCATTTT. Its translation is CASSNAGGGHQPQHF.

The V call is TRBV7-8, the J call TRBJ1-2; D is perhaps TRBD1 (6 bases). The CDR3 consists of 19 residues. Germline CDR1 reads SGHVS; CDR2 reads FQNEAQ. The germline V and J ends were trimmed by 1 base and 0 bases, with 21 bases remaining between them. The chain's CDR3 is CASSLEGEYRELANYGYTF. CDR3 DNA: TGTGCCAGCAGCTTAGAGGGGGAGTACAGGGAGCTAGCTAACTATGGCTACACCTTC.

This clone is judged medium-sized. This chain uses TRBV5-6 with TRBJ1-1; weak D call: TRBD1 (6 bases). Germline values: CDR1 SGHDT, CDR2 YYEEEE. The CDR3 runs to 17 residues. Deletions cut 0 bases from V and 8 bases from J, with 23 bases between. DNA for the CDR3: TGTGCCAGCAGCTTGGAAACCGGCCTCACAGGGACTCAAGAAGCTTTCTTT. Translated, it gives CASSLETGLTGTQEAFF.

The CDR3 protein is CASTPRGANYGYTF. CDR3 DNA sequence: TGTGCCAGTACCCCGAGGGGGGCTAACTATGGCTACACCTTC. The V gene is TRBV19, the J gene TRBJ1-2; TRBD1 is a possible D gene (6 bases). The germline V and J ends were trimmed by 7 bases and 0 bases, with 12 bases remaining between them. This CDR3 has 14 residues. Germline V gene sequence: CDR1 LNHDA, CDR2 SQIVND (reference sequence).

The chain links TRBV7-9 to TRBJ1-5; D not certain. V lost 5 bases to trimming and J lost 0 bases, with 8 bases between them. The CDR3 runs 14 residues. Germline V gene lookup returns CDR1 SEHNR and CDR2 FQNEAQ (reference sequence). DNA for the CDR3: TGTGCCAGCAGCGTGGACGATAGCAATCAGCCCCAGCATTTT. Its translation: CASSVDDSNQPQHF.

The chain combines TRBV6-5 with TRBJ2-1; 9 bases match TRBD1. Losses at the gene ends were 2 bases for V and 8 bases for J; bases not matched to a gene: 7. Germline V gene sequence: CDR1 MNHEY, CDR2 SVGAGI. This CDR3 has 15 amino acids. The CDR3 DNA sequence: TGTGCCAGCAGTTACGGGGAGACAGGGGGAGATGAGCAGTTCTTC. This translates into CASSYGETGGDEQFF.

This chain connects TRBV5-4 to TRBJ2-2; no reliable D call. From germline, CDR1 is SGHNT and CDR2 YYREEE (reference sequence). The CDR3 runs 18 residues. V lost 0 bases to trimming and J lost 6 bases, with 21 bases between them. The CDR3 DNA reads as TGTGCCAGCAGCTTGGTGGGCCCTCGGAGTATTCGGTCCGGGGAGCTGTTTTTT. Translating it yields CASSLVGPRSIRSGELFF. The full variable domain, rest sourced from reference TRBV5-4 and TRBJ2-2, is ETGVTQSPTHLIKTRGQQVTLRCSSQSGHNTVSWYQQALGQGPQFIFQYYREEENGRGNFPPRFSGLQFPNYSSELNVNALELDDSALYLCASSLVGPRSIRSGELFFGEGSRLTVL.

The CDR3 DNA reads as TGTGCCAGCAGTGCGACAGGGGGGGTCTCTGGGGCCAACGTCCTGACTTTC. This sequence encodes CASSATGGVSGANVLTF. V and J are TRBV27 and TRBJ2-6; 9 nucleotides line up with TRBD1. Per the germline V gene, CDR1 is MNHEY and CDR2 is SMNVEV (reference sequence). CDR3 length: 17 residues. V shed 5 bases and J 0 bases; nucleotides not matched to a gene: 5.

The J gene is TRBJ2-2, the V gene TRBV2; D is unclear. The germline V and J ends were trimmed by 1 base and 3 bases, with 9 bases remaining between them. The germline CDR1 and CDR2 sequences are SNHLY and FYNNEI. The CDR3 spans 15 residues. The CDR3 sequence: CASSEDLGDTGELFF. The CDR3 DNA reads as TGTGCCAGCAGTGAAGACCTAGGCGACACCGGGGAGCTGTTTTTT.

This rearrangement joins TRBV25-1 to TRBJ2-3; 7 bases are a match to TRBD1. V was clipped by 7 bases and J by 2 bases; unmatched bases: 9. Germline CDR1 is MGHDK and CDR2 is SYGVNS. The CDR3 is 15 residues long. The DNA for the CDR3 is TGTGCCAGCACTCGGACGACAGGGTCCACAGATACGCAGTATTTT. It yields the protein CASTRTTGSTDTQYF. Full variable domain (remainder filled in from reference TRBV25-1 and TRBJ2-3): EADIYQTPRYLVIGTGKKITLECSQTMGHDKMYWYQQDPGMELHLIHYSYGVNSTEKGDLSSESTVSRIRTEHFPLTLESARPSHTSQYLCASTRTTGSTDTQYFGPGTRLTVL.

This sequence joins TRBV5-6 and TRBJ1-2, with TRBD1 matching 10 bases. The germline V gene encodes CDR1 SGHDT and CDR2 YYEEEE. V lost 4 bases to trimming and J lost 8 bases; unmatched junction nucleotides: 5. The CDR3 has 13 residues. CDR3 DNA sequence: TGTGCCAGCAGCCAGGGACAGGGGTTCGGCTACACCTTC. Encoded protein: CASSQGQGFGYTF.

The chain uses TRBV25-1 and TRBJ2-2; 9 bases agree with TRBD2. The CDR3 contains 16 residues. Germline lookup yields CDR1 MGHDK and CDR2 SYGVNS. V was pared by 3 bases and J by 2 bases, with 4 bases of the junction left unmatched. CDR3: CASSDLTSGNTGELFF. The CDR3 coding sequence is TGTGCCAGCAGTGACCTGACTAGCGGAAACACCGGGGAGCTGTTTTTT.

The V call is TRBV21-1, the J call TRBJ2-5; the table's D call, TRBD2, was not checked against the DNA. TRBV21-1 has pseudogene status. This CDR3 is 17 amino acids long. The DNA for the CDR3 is TGTGCCAGCCCCCAGGGCGGGGGGGCCTTCGGTCAAGAGACCCAGTACTTC. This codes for CASPQGGGAFGQETQYF.

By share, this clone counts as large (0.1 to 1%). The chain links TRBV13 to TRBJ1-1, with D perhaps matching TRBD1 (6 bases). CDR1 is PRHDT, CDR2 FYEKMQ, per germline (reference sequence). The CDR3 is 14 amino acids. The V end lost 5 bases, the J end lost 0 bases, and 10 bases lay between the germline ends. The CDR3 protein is CASSTGTLNTEAFF. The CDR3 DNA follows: TGTGCCAGCAGCACCGGGACACTGAACACTGAAGCTTTCTTT.